These 17 T cell receptor beta chains came from one sample sequenced in a study of T cell responses to AZD1222 COVID-19 vaccine. Data came from immunoSEQ multiplex PCR; TCRdb stores just in-frame clones and leaves some out. The sample lists 100,000 to 150,000 clones, over 75% occurring once. Sequencing used peripheral blood, obtained on day 0 of AZD1222 vaccination. The receptors were gathered from an adult in good health.

This sequence joins TRBV4-3 and TRBJ1-4, with TRBD1 identical over 7 bases. J lost 7 bases, V lost 4 bases, and 9 bases had no gene match. The CDR3 length is 15 residues. In germline, CDR1 is LGHNA, CDR2 YSLEER. The CDR3 here is CASSPTGTDSEKLFF. Written as DNA, the CDR3 is TGCGCCAGCAGCCCAACCGGGACAGATTCTGAAAAACTGTTTTTT.

The chain recombines TRBV5-4 with TRBJ1-1; D is perhaps TRBD1 (6 bases). V was pared by 4 bases and J by 1 base, with 11 bases between. Germline-derived CDR1 and CDR2 are SGHNT and YYREEE (reference sequence). The CDR3 loop spans 14 amino acids. The CDR3 loop is CASSGMTGNTEAFF. The CDR3 DNA reads as TGTGCCAGCAGCGGAATGACAGGGAACACTGAAGCTTTCTTT.

The chain links TRBV7-9 to TRBJ2-1; no firm D call. V was pared by 1 base and J by 5 bases, with 6 bases between. The CDR3 runs to 13 residues. The V gene's germline CDR1 is SEHNR and CDR2 FQNEAQ (reference sequence). The DNA for the CDR3 is TGTGCCAGCAGCTTAGACCAGAACAATGAGCAGTTCTTC. It translates to CASSLDQNNEQFF.

The gene calls are TRBV5-6 and TRBJ2-2; weak D call: TRBD2 (5 bases). The germline V gene encodes CDR1 SGHDT and CDR2 YYEEEE. CDR3 length: 16 amino acids. V gave up 0 bases and J gave up 2 bases, with 11 bases separating them. CDR3 residues: CASSLERLANTGELFF. CDR3 DNA: TGTGCCAGCAGCTTGGAGCGTCTAGCCAACACCGGGGAGCTGTTTTTT.

The chain joins TRBV29-1 to TRBJ2-5, with TRBD1 matching 8 bases. V trimming: 7 bases; J trimming: 5 bases; junction bases outside the gene matches: 6. The V gene's germline CDR1 is SQVTM and CDR2 ANQGSEA. The CDR3 has 12 amino acids. CDR3 nucleotides: TGCAGCGGGCAGGGGGCTGGCGAGACCCAGTACTTC. Its protein product is CSGQGAGETQYF.

V is TRBV5-1 and J is TRBJ2-1; TRBD2 aligns across 11 bases. The CDR3 loop spans 16 amino acids. Germline V gene sequence: CDR1 SGHRS, CDR2 YFSETQ. V gave up 5 bases and J gave up 0 bases; unmatched junction bases: 4. The CDR3 reads CASRAGLAASYNEQFF. In DNA form, the CDR3 reads TGCGCCAGCAGGGCGGGACTAGCGGCCTCCTACAATGAGCAGTTCTTC.

This chain links TRBV2 with TRBJ1-6, with D maybe TRBD1 (6 bases). With 6 bases removed from V and 7 bases from J, the gap between germline ends came to 13 bases. The CDR3 runs 14 residues. Germline V CDR1 and CDR2: SNHLY, FYNNEI. In DNA, the CDR3 is TGTGCCAGCAGGGGGACACCAGGAAATTCACCCCTCCACTTT. It codes for CASRGTPGNSPLHF.

V and J are TRBV29-1 and TRBJ2-4; D is ambiguous. CDR1 and CDR2 (germline): SQVTM, ANQGSEA. The ends were cut back, 4 bases at V and 0 bases at J, with 13 bases in the middle. CDR3 length: 15 residues. The CDR3 here is CSVALRVKAKNIQYF. DNA of the CDR3: TGCAGCGTTGCGCTACGGGTCAAAGCCAAAAACATTCAGTACTTC.

The chain combines TRBV28 with TRBJ2-2; TRBD2 might be the D (5 bases). The germline V and J ends were trimmed by 3 bases and 4 bases, with 9 bases remaining between them. The CDR3 has 14 residues. The germline gives CDR1 MDHEN, CDR2 SYDVKM. The DNA of the CDR3 is TGTGCCAGCAGTTTGACTATCTCCACCGGGGAGCTGTTTTTT. Its translation: CASSLTISTGELFF.

V and J are TRBV6-1 and TRBJ1-1, with D perhaps TRBD1 (5 bases). V dropped 4 bases and J dropped 1 base, with 10 bases sitting between them. This CDR3 region has 14 residues. Germline CDR1 reads MNHNS; CDR2 reads SASEGT. The CDR3 DNA is TGTGCCAGCAGTGCCGGGACGGCGAACACTGAAGCTTTCTTT. The encoded protein is CASSAGTANTEAFF.

The V gene is TRBV19, the J gene TRBJ1-2; D not certain. Germline CDR1 is LNHDA and CDR2 is SQIVND (reference sequence). V was pared by 9 bases and J by 4 bases, with 12 bases between. The CDR3 has 12 amino acids. CDR3: CASGELVYGYTF. The CDR3 DNA sequence: TGTGCCAGCGGAGAGTTGGTCTATGGCTACACCTTC.

The V gene is TRBV11-2, the J gene TRBJ1-6, with 8 nucleotides matching TRBD1. This CDR3 is 16 amino acids long. Looked up from germline, CDR1 is SGHAT and CDR2 is FQNNGV. V lost 5 bases, J lost 7 bases, and 10 bases stayed unmatched. The CDR3 DNA reads TGTGCCAGCAGCCGTTATCCCGGGACAGGAAATTCACCCCTCCACTTT. Translated: CASSRYPGTGNSPLHF.

The chain couples TRBV7-9 to TRBJ2-1; no clear D. The CDR3 extends over 14 amino acids. The germline CDR1 and CDR2 sequences are SEHNR and FQNEAQ (reference sequence). Deletions cut 0 bases from V and 7 bases from J, with 10 bases between. Written as DNA, the CDR3 is TGTGCCAGCAGCTTAGCGGGCTATGGGAATGAGCAGTTCTTC. Its translation is CASSLAGYGNEQFF.

This clone was seen once. The V call is TRBV18, the J call TRBJ1-2; 9 nucleotides align to TRBD1. V trimming: 2 bases; J trimming: 6 bases; junction bases outside the gene matches: 1. Germline V gene data show CDR1 as KGHSH and CDR2 as LQKENI. The CDR3 has 13 amino acids. The CDR3 DNA follows: TGTGCCAGCTCACCAGGACAGGGGAATGGCTACACCTTC. Protein sequence: CASSPGQGNGYTF.

The chain links TRBV15 to TRBJ1-1; D unresolved. The V and J ends lost 4 bases and 4 bases respectively, with 16 bases between them. There are 15 residues in the CDR3. Germline lookup yields CDR1 LNHNV and CDR2 YYDKDF (reference sequence). In DNA, the CDR3 is TGTGCCACCAGCATGGGTGGTCACGGGTCCACTGAAGCTTTCTTT. The encoded protein is CATSMGGHGSTEAFF.

The rearrangement joins TRBV2 to TRBJ2-5; 9 nucleotides align to TRBD1. Per germline, CDR1 SNHLY and CDR2 FYNNEI. With V trimmed by 6 bases and J by 2 bases, 4 bases remained unmatched. This CDR3 is built from 14 residues. The CDR3 DNA sequence: TGTGCCAGCAGCGCAGACAGGGGGCAAGAGACCCAGTACTTC. Its translation is CASSADRGQETQYF.

The genes are TRBV13 and TRBJ2-2, with a weak D call TRBD2 (6 bases). The CDR3 sequence is 17 residues long. Germline-derived CDR1 and CDR2 are PRHDT and FYEKMQ (reference sequence). Trimming took 3 bases from V and 2 from J, leaving 16 bases between them. CDR3: CASSFSSEGTNTGELFF. The CDR3 coding sequence is TGTGCCAGCAGCTTCAGTTCGGAGGGGACTAACACCGGGGAGCTGTTTTTT.